This passage covers 20 T cell receptor delta chains from one sample sequenced in a study of γδ T cells in repeated Plasmodium falciparum infection. Flow sorting of PBMC yielded separate Vgamma9/Vdelta2+ and Vdelta2-negative gammadelta T cell populations for bulk repertoire analysis. TCRdb redid clone calling on the multiplex PCR reads using CATT. This sample has approximately 53,000 delta-chain clones, with roughly 1.8% found just once. Sequencing input: gamma-delta T cells from blood. The receptors were sampled from a pool of human donors (malaria-infected and uninfected, not separated).

This clone was detected only a few times. The protein held in TCRdb is that of a much larger clone and does not match this DNA's translation at residue 9, likely because of a read error; the protein shown is translated from the DNA. The chain carries TRDV1 and TRDJ1, with 7 bases that match TRDD3. This CDR3 contains 22 residues. Germline V gene lookup returns CDR1 TSWWSYY and CDR2 QGS. J lost 2 bases, V lost 8 bases, and 32 bases had no gene match. The CDR3 nucleotides read TGTGCTCTTTGGGGTGACCGCATACTCTGTACTGGGGATGGGGGGCGTACCGATAAACTCATCTTT. Translation gives CALWGDRILCTGDGGRTDKLIF.

This clone was detected ten times or more. The TCRdb record carries a much larger clone's protein, which differs from this DNA's translation at residue 7; a read error is the likely cause, and the protein listed here is the DNA translation. The chain carries TRDV2 and TRDJ1; D is possibly TRDD3 (5 bases). Germline V gene sequence: CDR1 GEAIGNYY, CDR2 EKD. V lost 3 bases and J lost 3, with 22 bases in between. The CDR3 loop spans 17 amino acids. The CDR3 reads CACDRVSGVGSPDKLIF. The CDR3 DNA reads TGTGCCTGTGACCGGGTTTCCGGGGTGGGGTCCCCCGATAAACTCATCTTT.

A remark on this clone: A far larger clone is a single base away, which makes a read error likely. The same CDR3 also results from other DNA sequences found in this sample. The J gene is TRDJ1, the V gene TRDV1, with 9 positions matching TRDD3. CDR3 length: 23 residues. CDR1 and CDR2 from the germline V gene are TSWWSYY and QGS. V lost 0 bases, J lost 5 bases, and 28 bases stayed unmatched. The DNA of the CDR3 is TGTGCTCTTGGGGAACTAATATCCCTACCTTATAACTGGGGGAAGAGGGGTGTTGATAAACTCATCTTT. Translation: CALGELISLPYNWGKRGVDKLIF.

Regarding this clone: The TCRdb protein, from a much larger clone, departs from this DNA's translation at residue 10, likely by read error; the protein shown derives from the DNA. The chain recombines TRDV1 with TRDJ1; 11 bases line up with TRDD3. No J gene was available from TCRdb, and it was assigned here by a germline match of the DNA. Looked up from germline, CDR1 is TSWWSYY and CDR2 is QGS. The CDR3 runs to 23 residues. Trimming at V came to 2 bases and at J to 1 base, leaving 24 bases not matched to a gene. CDR3 region: CALGEGLPTGPTFGGYATDKLIF. In DNA form, the CDR3 reads TGTGCTCTTGGGGAAGGCCTTCCTACAGGGCCCACTTTTGGGGGATACGCCACCGATAAACTCATCTTT.

The sample holds a few counts of this clone. The TCRdb record carries a much larger clone's protein, which differs from this DNA's translation at residue 17; a read error is the likely cause, and the protein listed here is the DNA translation. The rearrangement links TRDV1 to TRDJ1; 8 bases match TRDD3. The J gene comes from matching the DNA to germline here; TCRdb lacks it. Germline lookup yields CDR1 TSWWSYY and CDR2 QGS. The CDR3 sequence is 20 residues long. CDR3 nucleotide sequence: TGTGCTCTTGGGGGGATTCTCCTCCCGGGATACGCCTCCTACACCGATGAACTCATCTTT. Amino acid sequence: CALGGILLPGYASYTDELIF.

This clone was seen a few times. Only one base separates this from a far larger clonotype, so it likely reflects a read error. Other DNA variants within this sample encode the same CDR3. V and J are TRDV1 and TRDJ1, with 8 bases fitting TRDD3. TCRdb supplies no J gene; here it was assigned by aligning the nucleotide sequence to germline. Per the germline V gene, CDR1 is TSWWSYY and CDR2 is QGS. V gave up 4 bases and J gave up 4 bases; unmatched junction bases: 20. CDR3 size: 19 residues. CDR3 region: CALGGGASPGLGEYDKLIF. The CDR3 nucleotides are TGTGCTCTTGGGGGTGGGGCCTCCCCTGGGCTGGGGGAGTACGATAAACTCATCTTT.

This clone was recorded a few times. Translating this DNA gives a protein that differs at residue 16 from the TCRdb one, which belongs to a much larger clone; a read error is likely, and the protein shown is this translation. The J gene was not called, though the V gene is TRDV2; TRDD3 is the table's D call, not checked against the DNA. Germline lookup yields CDR1 GEAIGNYY and CDR2 EKD. The CDR3 runs to 21 residues. The DNA for the CDR3 is TGTGCCTGTGACACCGACAACTGGGGGATACGCGTCTTACCAATCATACCCCCTCGGATCTTT. Residues: CACDTDNWGIRVLPIIPPRIF.

This clone occurred many times. This DNA's translation and the protein TCRdb lists, from a much larger clone, do not match at residue 16, likely due to a read error; the protein shown is translated from the DNA. The rearrangement uses TRDV1 and TRDJ1, with TRDD3 matching over 13 bases. The J gene comes from matching the DNA to germline here; TCRdb lacks it. The CDR3 sequence is 19 residues long. Germline loops: CDR1 TSWWSYY, CDR2 QGS. CDR3 amino acids: CALNHKANWGIRPTDELIF. DNA of the CDR3: TGTGCTCTCAATCACAAGGCAAACTGGGGGATACGGCCCACCGATGAACTCATCTTT.

Turning to this clone: The likely explanation is a read error, given a far larger clone one base away. Additional DNA sequences in this sample encode the identical CDR3. The rearrangement uses TRDV1 and TRDJ1; D might be TRDD3 (5 bases). Here the J gene came from matching the DNA to germline, since TCRdb omits it. The germline V gene has CDR1 TSWWSYY and CDR2 QGS. This CDR3 has 19 amino acids. The CDR3 reads CALGEPLVLGELNTDKLIF. In DNA, the CDR3 is TGTGCCCTTGGGGAACCCCTCGTCTTAGGGGAACTCAACACCGATAAACTCATCTTT.

As to this clone: The TCRdb record carries a much larger clone's protein, which differs from this DNA's translation at residue 6; a read error is the likely cause, and the protein listed here is the DNA translation. The V and J genes are TRDV1 and TRDJ1; tentative D call: TRDD2 (9 bases). The J gene, absent from TCRdb, was called here by matching the DNA to germline. The V gene lost 1 base and the J gene lost 2 bases, with 44 bases spanning the gap. The CDR3 runs 26 residues. Germline loops: CDR1 TSWWSYY, CDR2 QGS. The CDR3, as DNA: TGTGCTCTTGGGGAACCTCTTGGCCTTCCTACAACGGGGGTACTGGGGGTCACCTACCTGACCGATAAACTCATCTTT. Its translation is CALGEPLGLPTTGVLGVTYLTDKLIF.

This clone has a handful of counts. Translating this DNA gives a protein that differs at residue 7 from the TCRdb one, which belongs to a much larger clone; a read error is likely, and the protein shown is this translation. This chain joins TRDV1 and TRDJ1, with D possibly matching TRDD3 (6 bases). CDR3 length: 23 amino acids. CDR1 and CDR2 (germline): TSWWSYY, QGS. V shed 3 bases and J shed 10 bases, with 45 bases lying between them. CDR3 DNA sequence: TGTGCTCTTGGGGACTCGGCCTTCAACGGCATACGAAACGGCTGGGGCACGACCGGGGGACTCATCTTT. This gives the protein CALGDSAFNGIRNGWGTTGGLIF.

Many counts were recorded for this clone. Since a far larger clone is one base different, this is likely a read error. Other DNA sequences of this sample code for an identical CDR3. The genes are TRDV2 and TRDJ1; D is ambiguous. The CDR3 is 16 amino acids. The V end was cut by 4 bases, the J end by 8 bases, with 25 bases between. Germline V gives CDR1 GEAIGNYY, CDR2 EKD. CDR3 protein: CACEDTIVGQIYKLIF. DNA of the CDR3: TGTGCCTGTGAGGACACTATTGTGGGACAGATATACAAACTCATCTTT.

Concerning this clone: Given a far larger clone just one base away, this is likely a sequencing read error. This sample includes further DNA sequences coding for the same CDR3. The chain uses TRDV1 and TRDJ2; 13 nucleotides line up with TRDD3. TCRdb records no J gene; here it was assigned by comparing the DNA to germline. Germline-derived CDR1 and CDR2 are TSWWSYY and QGS. The CDR3 contains 24 residues. CDR3 nucleotide sequence: TGTGCCCTTGGGAAGCCCCATTCCTACTGGGGTACTGGGGGATACGGAAACAAGGCAGCACAACTCTTCTTT. Its protein product is CALGKPHSYWGTGGYGNKAAQLFF.

This clone was recorded many times. Given a far larger clone just one base away, this is likely a sequencing read error. The same CDR3 also results from other DNA sequences found in this sample. V and J are TRDV2 and TRDJ2; D perhaps matches TRDD3 (5 bases). The CDR3 loop spans 14 amino acids. Per germline, CDR1 GEAIGNYY and CDR2 EKD. CDR3 nucleotide sequence: TGCGCCTGTGACACCATTACTGGGACAGCACAACTCTTCTTT. Its translation: CACDTITGTAQLFF.

As regards this clone: TCRdb's protein, taken from a much larger clone, differs from this DNA's translation at residue 8, likely owing to a read error; the protein displayed comes from the DNA. The chain combines TRDV1 with TRDJ1; 7 nucleotides align to TRDD3. The ends lost 2 bases at V and 1 base at J; junction bases unmatched: 31. CDR1 is TSWWSYY, CDR2 QGS, per germline. The CDR3 covers 24 residues. The CDR3 loop is CALGEGERTVIPVLGIACTDKLIF. CDR3 DNA sequence: TGTGCTCTTGGGGAAGGGGAAAGAACGGTCATTCCAGTACTGGGGATTGCCTGCACCGATAAACTCATCTTT.

This clone was counted many times. TCRdb lists the protein of a much larger clone for this DNA, which differs at residue 8, so this is likely a read error; the protein given here is translated from the DNA itself. J is TRDJ1 and V is TRDV3; D perhaps matches TRDD2 (6 bases). CDR3 length equals 16 residues. Trimming shortened V by 5 bases and J by 6 bases, and 28 bases separated the two germline ends. From germline, CDR1 is TVYSNPD and CDR2 GDNSRS (reference sequence). The DNA for the CDR3 is TGTGCCCAGCATGCCTTCCCCTTTTATCCGCGCCATAAACTCATCTTT. It encodes CAQHAFPFYPRHKLIF. The full variable domain, with the rest looked up from reference TRDV3 and TRDJ1, is CDKVTQSSPDQTVASGSEVVLLCTYDTVYSNPDLFWYRIRPDYSFQFVFYGDNSRSEGADFTQGRFSVKHILTQKAFHLVISPVRTEDSATYYCAQHAFPFYPRHKLIFGKGTRVTVEP.

Ten or more counts support this clone. This chain uses TRDV3 with TRDJ1; 11 bases line up with TRDD3. This CDR3 has 14 residues. CDR1 and CDR2 from the germline V gene are TVYSNPD and GDNSRS (reference sequence). V gave up 0 bases and J gave up 4 bases; unmatched junction bases: 4. In DNA, the CDR3 is TGTGCCTTTAGCATTACTGGGGGATACGATAAACTCATCTTT. This sequence encodes CAFSITGGYDKLIF. Full variable domain (remainder filled in from reference TRDV3 and TRDJ1): CDKVTQSSPDQTVASGSEVVLLCTYDTVYSNPDLFWYRIRPDYSFQFVFYGDNSRSEGADFTQGRFSVKHILTQKAFHLVISPVRTEDSATYYCAFSITGGYDKLIFGKGTRVTVEP.

This clone was detected a few times. A read error likely explains this, since a far larger clone differs by one base. Other DNA sequences in this sample translate to the same CDR3. The chain links TRDV2 to TRDJ3, with 13 bases aligning to TRDD3. The J gene, missing from TCRdb, was assigned here through DNA to germline matching. CDR1 and CDR2 from the germline V gene are GEAIGNYY and EKD. The CDR3 has 19 residues. The CDR3 DNA is TGCGCCTGTGACGTACTGGGGGATACGAGCTCCTGGGACACCCGACAGATGTTTTTC. Amino acids: CACDVLGDTSSWDTRQMFF.

As for this clone: The TCRdb protein, from a much larger clone, departs from this DNA's translation at residue 7, likely by read error; the protein shown derives from the DNA. The chain joins TRDV2 to TRDJ1; unclear D gene. CDR3 length: 16 amino acids. Germline V gene data show CDR1 as GEAIGNYY and CDR2 as EKD. The V end lost 3 bases, the J end lost 3 bases, and 19 bases lay between the germline ends. CDR3 region: CACDQCCPSKPDKLIF. The CDR3 DNA sequence: TGTGCCTGTGACCAATGCTGCCCCTCCAAGCCCGATAAACTCATCTTT.

This clone was recorded a few times. The TCRdb protein, from a much larger clone, departs from this DNA's translation at residue 12, likely by read error; the protein shown derives from the DNA. The J gene is TRDJ1, the V gene TRDV3, with D unresolved. The CDR3 length is 17 residues. Germline V CDR1 and CDR2: TVYSNPD, GDNSRS (reference sequence). The V end was cut by 1 base, the J end by 3 bases, with 24 bases between. This CDR3 reads CAFNPIRTTPYPDKLIF. CDR3 nucleotides: TGTGCCTTTAATCCCATCCGGACAACCCCGTACCCCGATAAACTCATCTTT.